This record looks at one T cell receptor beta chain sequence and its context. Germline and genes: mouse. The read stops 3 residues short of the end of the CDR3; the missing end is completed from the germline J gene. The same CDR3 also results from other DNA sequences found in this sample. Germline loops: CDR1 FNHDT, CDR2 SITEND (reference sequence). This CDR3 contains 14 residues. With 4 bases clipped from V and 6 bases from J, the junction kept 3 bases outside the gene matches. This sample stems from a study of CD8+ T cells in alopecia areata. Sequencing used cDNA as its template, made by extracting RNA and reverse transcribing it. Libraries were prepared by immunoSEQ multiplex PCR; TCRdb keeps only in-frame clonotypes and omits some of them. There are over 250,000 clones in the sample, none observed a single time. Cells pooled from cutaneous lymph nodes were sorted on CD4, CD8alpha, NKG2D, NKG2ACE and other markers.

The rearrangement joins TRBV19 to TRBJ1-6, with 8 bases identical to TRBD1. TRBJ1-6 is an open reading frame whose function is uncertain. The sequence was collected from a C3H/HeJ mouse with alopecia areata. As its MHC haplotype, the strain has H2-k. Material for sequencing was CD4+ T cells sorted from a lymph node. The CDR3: CASSDRGRNSPLYF. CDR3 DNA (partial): TGTGCCAGCAGTGACAGGGGCCGTAATTCGCCC.